This T cell receptor beta chain was recorded in a study of blood T cell repertoires in COVID-19. Study as a whole: Samples representing acute and convalescent COVID-19 were sourced from the United States, Italy and Spain. T cells, B-cell-depleted T cells, or PBMCs supplied cDNA or gDNA.

The CDR3 consists of 14 residues. V shed 0 bases and J shed 10 bases, with 14 bases lying between them. Germline CDR1 reads SGHNT; CDR2 reads YYREEE (reference sequence). Under the authors' procedure: Reference gene primers were amplified, and this amplification served to estimate nucleated cell counts. Profiled with immunoSEQ multiplex PCR; TCRdb holds only in-frame clones, not every one. Clone size and V and J calls were adopted from that table, with D and trimming inferred from the DNA. The data hold 470,000 or so clones, with around 89% observed a single time. This chain links TRBV5-4 with TRBJ1-5, with a possible D match to TRBD1 (5 bases). This TCR derives from a woman aged 25 to 39 with acute or convalescent COVID-19. Sequencing was carried out using peripheral blood. CDR3 in amino acids: CASSLDGWGGPQHF. In DNA, the CDR3 is TGTGCCAGCAGCTTGGACGGCTGGGGGGGACCCCAGCATTTT.